This TCR beta chain came from a study of STAT5B mutations in CD4+ large granular lymphocyte leukemia. Assay: immunoSEQ multiplex PCR; the TCRdb copy retains only in-frame clones and omits some. This sample has more than 30,000 clones, with about 89% found just once. The CDR3 consists of 12 residues. V lost 7 bases to trimming and J lost 3 bases; unmatched junction nucleotides: 4. Germline V lookup: CDR1 SQVTM, CDR2 ANQGSEA. The receptor was derived from a human donor in good health. The source material was CD4+ T cells from blood buffy coats. The chain employs TRBV29-1 and TRBJ1-2, with TRBD1 matching 8 bases. Written as DNA, the CDR3 is TGCAGCGGCAAACAGGGGGACTATGGCTACACCTTC. It is translated as CSGKQGDYGYTF.